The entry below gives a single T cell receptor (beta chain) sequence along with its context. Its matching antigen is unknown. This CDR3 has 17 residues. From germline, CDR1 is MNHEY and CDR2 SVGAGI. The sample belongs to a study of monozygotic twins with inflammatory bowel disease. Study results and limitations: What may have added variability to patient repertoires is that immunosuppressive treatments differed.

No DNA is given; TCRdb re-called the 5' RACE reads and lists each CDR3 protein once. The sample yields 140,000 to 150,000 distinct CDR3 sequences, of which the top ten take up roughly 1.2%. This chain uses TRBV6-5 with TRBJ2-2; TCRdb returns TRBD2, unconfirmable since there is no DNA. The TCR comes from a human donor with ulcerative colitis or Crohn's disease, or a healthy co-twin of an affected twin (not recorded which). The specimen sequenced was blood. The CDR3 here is CASSYEEREWSTGELFF.